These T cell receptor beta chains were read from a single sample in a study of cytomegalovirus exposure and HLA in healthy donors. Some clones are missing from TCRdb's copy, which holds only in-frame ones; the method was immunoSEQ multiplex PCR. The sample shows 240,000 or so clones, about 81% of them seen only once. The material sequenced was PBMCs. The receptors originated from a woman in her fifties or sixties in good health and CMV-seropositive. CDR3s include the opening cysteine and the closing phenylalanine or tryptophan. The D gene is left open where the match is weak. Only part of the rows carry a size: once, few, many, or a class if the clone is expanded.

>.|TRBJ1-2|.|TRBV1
TGCACCAGCAGCCAAGTCCAGGGGAATAAAGGGGCTAACTATGGCTACACCTTC
CTSSQVQGNKGANYGYTF
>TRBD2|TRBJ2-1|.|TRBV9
TGTGCCAGCAGCGCCTCGGGACTAGCGTACAATGAGCAGTTCTTC
CASSASGLAYNEQFF
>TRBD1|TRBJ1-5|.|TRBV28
TGTGCCAGCAAACGGGACAGTGGAAATCAGCCCCAGCATTTT
CASKRDSGNQPQHF
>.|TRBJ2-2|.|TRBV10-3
TGTGCCATCGGAGAAACCGGGGAGCTGTTTTTT
CAIGETGELFF
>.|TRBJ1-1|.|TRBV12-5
TGTGCTAGTGGTTTGGATTCGGTGACTGAAGCTTTCTTT
CASGLDSVTEAFF
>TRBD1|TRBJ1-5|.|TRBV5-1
TGCGCCAGCAGGGGGCAGCGAAGCCTCAGGGGGCATCAGCCCCAGCATTTT
CASRGQRSLRGHQPQHF
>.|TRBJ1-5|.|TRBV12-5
TGTGCTAGTGAGACGACCCGCACGGGGATAAATCAGCCCCAGCATTTT
CASETTRTGINQPQHF
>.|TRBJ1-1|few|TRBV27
TGTGCCAGCAGTTTTCAGGGTATGAACACTGAAGCTTTCTTT
CASSFQGMNTEAFF
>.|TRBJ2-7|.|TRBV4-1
TGCGCCAGCAGCCAAGACCCTGACTACCCACTGGAGCAGTACTTC
CASSQDPDYPLEQYF
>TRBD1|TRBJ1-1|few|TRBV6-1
TGTGCCAGCACGAGGACAGGAGGAGCTTTCTTT
CASTRTGGAFF
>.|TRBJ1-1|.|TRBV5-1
TGCGCCAGCAGCGTGGGAGACAGAAAGAACACTGAAGCTTTCTTT
CASSVGDRKNTEAFF
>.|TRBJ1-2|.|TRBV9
TGTGCGAAGGGCTGGGGGCGCGGGTATGGCTACACCTTC
CAKGWGRGYGYTF
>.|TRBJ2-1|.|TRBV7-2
TGTGCCAGCAGCTTAACCAGGTCCCTGGCAGGTGAGCAGTTCTTC
CASSLTRSLAGEQFF
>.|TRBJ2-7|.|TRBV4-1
TGCGCCAGCAGCCAAGGAACTCCCGGCTCCTACGAGCAGTACTTC
CASSQGTPGSYEQYF
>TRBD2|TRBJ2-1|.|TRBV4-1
TGCGCCAGCAGCTATCGACCGGGACTAGAGGGCAATGAGCAGTTCTTC
CASSYRPGLEGNEQFF
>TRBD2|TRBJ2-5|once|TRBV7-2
TGTGCCAGCAGCAACCCTTTTTCTGGGACTAGCGGCCCTCGGGAGCAGTACTTC
CASSNPFSGTSGPREQYF
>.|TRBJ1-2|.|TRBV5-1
TGCGCCAGCAGCGAAGGGCAGCCGGGGGGCTACACCTTC
CASSEGQPGGYTF
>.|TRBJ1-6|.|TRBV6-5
TGTGCCAGCAGTTACAGGGGTAATAATTCACCCCTCCACTTT
CASSYRGNNSPLHF
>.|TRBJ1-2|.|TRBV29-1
TGCAGCGTTGAAACGGGACTCAACTATGGCTACACCTTC
CSVETGLNYGYTF
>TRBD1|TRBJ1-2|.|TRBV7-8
TGTGCCAGCAGCCGTGACAGGGTCGTCTATGGCTACACCTTC
CASSRDRVVYGYTF
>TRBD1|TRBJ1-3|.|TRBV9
TGTGCCAGCAGCGAAAGCACGACAGGGAAAGGAAACACCATATATTTT
CASSESTTGKGNTIYF
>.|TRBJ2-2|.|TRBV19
TGTGCCAGTAGTATAGAACGGCCGGGCACCGGGGAGCTGTTTTTT
CASSIERPGTGELFF
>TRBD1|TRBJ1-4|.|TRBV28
TGTGCCAGCAGTGCTACAGGGGGAGTCTTTACCGAAAAACTGTTTTTT
CASSATGGVFTEKLFF
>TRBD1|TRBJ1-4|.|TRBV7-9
TGTGCCAGCAGCCCGAGGACAGGGTATGAAAAACTGTTTTTT
CASSPRTGYEKLFF
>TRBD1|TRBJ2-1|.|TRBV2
TGTGCCAGCAGCGCGGGGCAGGGGGCCGGCAATGAGCAGTTCTTC
CASSAGQGAGNEQFF
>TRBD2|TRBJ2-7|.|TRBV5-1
TGCGCCAGCAGCTTGGCCGGAGCGGGAGGGCAAGAGCAGTACTTC
CASSLAGAGGQEQYF
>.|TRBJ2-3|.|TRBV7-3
TGTGCCAGCAGCTTATGGCCTGGCGGTTCCACAGATACGCAGTATTTT
CASSLWPGGSTDTQYF
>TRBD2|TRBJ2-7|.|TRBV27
TGTGCCAGCAGTCTGAGCGGGAGGGGCTCCTACGAGCAGTACTTC
CASSLSGRGSYEQYF
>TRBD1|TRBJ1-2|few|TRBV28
TGTGCCAGCAGCAGGGACAGTAACTATGGCTACACCTTC
CASSRDSNYGYTF
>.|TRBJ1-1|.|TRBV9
TGTGCCAGCAGCCCCCGACTTTTGAACACTGAAGCTTTCTTT
CASSPRLLNTEAFF
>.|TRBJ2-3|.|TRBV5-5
TGTGCCAGCAGCTTGGAGGGGATCCCTCCCGATACGCAGTATTTT
CASSLEGIPPDTQYF
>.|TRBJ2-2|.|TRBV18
TGTGCCAGCTCACCACCGAGTAGTGCCGGGGAGCTGTTTTTT
CASSPPSSAGELFF
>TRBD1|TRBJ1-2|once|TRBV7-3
TGTGCCAGCAGCCCAAAACAGGGGATGAACTATGGCTACACCTTC
CASSPKQGMNYGYTF
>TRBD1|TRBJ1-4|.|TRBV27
TGTGCCAGCAGTTTAAGGACAGGGGGCATTTCTAATGAAAAACTGTTTTTT
CASSLRTGGISNEKLFF
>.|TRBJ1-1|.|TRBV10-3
TGTGCCATCAGTAACCAGGATGGGACTGAAGCTTTCTTT
CAISNQDGTEAFF
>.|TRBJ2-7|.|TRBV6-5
TGTGCCAGCAGTAGACAGTCTTACGAGCAGTACTTC
CASSRQSYEQYF
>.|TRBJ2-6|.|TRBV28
TGTGCCAGCAGAAATGGAGGTACAATCTCTGGGGCCAACGTCCTGACTTTC
CASRNGGTISGANVLTF
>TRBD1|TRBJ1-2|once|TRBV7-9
TGTGCCAGCAGCTCACAGGGGGCTTCTCGCTACACCTTC
CASSSQGASRYTF
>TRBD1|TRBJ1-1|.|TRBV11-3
TGTGCCAGCAGCTTGGGGACAGATTCAGAAGCTTTCTTT
CASSLGTDSEAFF
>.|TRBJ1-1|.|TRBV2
TGTGCCAGCAGCCCTTTCACAGGGAACACTGAAGCTTTCTTT
CASSPFTGNTEAFF
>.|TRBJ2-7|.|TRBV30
TGTGCCTGGGCTCTGGTAGGGAGGCCGCTTAGGGAGCAGTACTTC
CAWALVGRPLREQYF
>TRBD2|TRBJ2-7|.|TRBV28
TGTGCCAGCAGGTACCTAGCGGGACTCTCCTACGAGCAGTACTTC
CASRYLAGLSYEQYF
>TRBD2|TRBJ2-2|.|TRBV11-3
TGTGCCAGCAGCTTAGGTAGCGGGAGGGCCAGCGGGGAGCTGTTTTTT
CASSLGSGRASGELFF
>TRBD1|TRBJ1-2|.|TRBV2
TGTGCCACAAACAGGGGGCGAGGCTATGGCTACACCTTC
CATNRGRGYGYTF
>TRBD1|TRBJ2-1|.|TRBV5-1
TGCGCCAGCAGCTTGGGGGGGACAGGCTCGCATGAGCAGTTCTTC
CASSLGGTGSHEQFF
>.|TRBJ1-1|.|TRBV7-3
TGTGCCAGCAGCCCTATAGGGCGGGGGAACACTGAAGCTTTCTTT
CASSPIGRGNTEAFF
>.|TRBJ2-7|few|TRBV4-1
TGCGCCAGCAGCCAAGATTTCCTCTACGAGCAGTACTTC
CASSQDFLYEQYF
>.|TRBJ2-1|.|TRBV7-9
TGTGCCAGCAGCTCCTCTTCGCGGTTCTACAATGAGCAGTTCTTC
CASSSSSRFYNEQFF
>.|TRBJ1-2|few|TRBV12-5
TGTGCTAGTGGTTTGGGACAGAGCTATGGCTACACCTTC
CASGLGQSYGYTF
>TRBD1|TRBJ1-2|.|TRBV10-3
TGTGCCATCACCGGGACAGGGGAGGGCTACACCTTC
CAITGTGEGYTF
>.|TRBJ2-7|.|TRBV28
TGTGCCAGCAGTTTGAGTATAAGGACATTCTCCTACGAGCAGTACTTC
CASSLSIRTFSYEQYF
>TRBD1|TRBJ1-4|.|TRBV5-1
TGCGCCAGCAGCTTTGGACAGGGAGGACTTAATGAAAAACTGTTTTTT
CASSFGQGGLNEKLFF
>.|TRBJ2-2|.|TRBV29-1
TGCAGCGTTAAGGAGGGCGGGGAGCTGTTTTTT
CSVKEGGELFF
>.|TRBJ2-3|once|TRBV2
TGTGCCAGCAGTGTAGAGGTCCCAGATACGCAGTATTTT
CASSVEVPDTQYF